The sequence of this T cell receptor beta chain was determined in a study of blood T cell dynamics during melanoma immunotherapy. The CDR3 has 14 amino acids. Germline CDR1 and CDR2: SEHNR and FQNEAQ (reference sequence). The J segment lost 4 bases and the V segment lost 4 bases, leaving 5 bases of the junction unmatched. Using immunoSEQ multiplex PCR, the repertoire was profiled, and TCRdb retains in-frame clones only, with some absent. Here the sample spans some 7,200 clones, around 81% being singletons. Stated time point: pre-treatment baseline. The material was blood, obtained from a patient treated with checkpoint blockade. This TCR derives from a human donor with melanoma. This rearrangement joins TRBV7-9 to TRBJ2-7; 9 positions match TRBD1. CDR3: CASSSGTGLYEQYF. The CDR3 DNA reads as TGTGCCAGCAGCTCCGGGACAGGGTTATACGAGCAGTACTTC. Using reference TRBV7-9 and TRBJ2-7 for the parts outside the CDR3, the full variable domain is DTGVSQNPRHKITKRGQNVTFRCDPISEHNRLYWYRQTLGQGPEFLTYFQNEAQLEKSRLLSDRFSAERPKGSFSTLEIQRTEQGDSAMYLCASSSGTGLYEQYFGPGTRLTVT.